This T cell receptor (beta chain) was sequenced for a study of blood T cells in healthy people across ages. Extractions gave at least 5 micrograms of total RNA per sample. The germline V and J ends were trimmed by 3 bases and 1 base, with 7 bases remaining between them. Germline V gives CDR1 MDHEN, CDR2 SYDVKM. The CDR3 runs 14 residues. This clonotype was found a few times. Next came a second PCR, run for about 7 to 12 cycles, which used a sample-barcoded 5' primer along with a J-beta primer mix. Using its own MiXCR run on the 5' RACE reads, TCRdb lists one record per CDR3 protein. The data contain approximately 1.5 million distinct CDR3 sequences, around 36% of them singletons.

The chain recombines TRBV28 with TRBJ2-1; D is unresolved. The sample was blood. The sequence derives from a woman between 25 and 40 years old in good health. CDR3: CASSFERSYNEQFF. The DNA for the CDR3 is TGTGCCAGCAGTTTTGAAAGATCCTACAATGAGCAGTTCTTC.